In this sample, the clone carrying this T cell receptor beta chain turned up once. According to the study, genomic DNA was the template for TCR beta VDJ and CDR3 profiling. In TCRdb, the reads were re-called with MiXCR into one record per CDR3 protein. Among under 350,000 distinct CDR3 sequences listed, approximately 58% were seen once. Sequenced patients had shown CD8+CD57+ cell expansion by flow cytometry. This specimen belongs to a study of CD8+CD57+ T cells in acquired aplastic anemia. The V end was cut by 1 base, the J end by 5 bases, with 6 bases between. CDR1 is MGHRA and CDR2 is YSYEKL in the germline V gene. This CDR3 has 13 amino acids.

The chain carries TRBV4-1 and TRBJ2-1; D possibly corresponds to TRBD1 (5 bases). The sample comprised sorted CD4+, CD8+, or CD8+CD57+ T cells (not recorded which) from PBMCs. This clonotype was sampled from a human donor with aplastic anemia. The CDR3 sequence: CASSQAGHNEQFF. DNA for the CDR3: TGCGCCAGCAGCCAAGCAGGGCACAATGAGCAGTTCTTC.